Shown below are 11 T cell receptor beta chains from a single sample sequenced in a study of blood T cell repertoires in COVID-19. The method was immunoSEQ multiplex PCR; TCRdb's version includes in-frame clones alone and lacks a portion of them. Among over 150,000 clones, more than 85% were seen once, and the ten largest hold 7%. The material sequenced was PBMCs or T cells enriched from blood (not recorded which). Every receptor here comes from a woman aged 50 to 60 who had recovered from COVID-19.

The V gene is TRBV4-3, the J gene TRBJ2-7; TRBD1 agrees at 7 bases. In germline, CDR1 is LGHNA, CDR2 YSLEER. CDR3 length: 14 residues. V shed 6 bases, J shed 7 bases, and the junction held 12 bases outside the gene matches. CDR3 in amino acids: CASREGQEVGEQYF. The CDR3 nucleotides are TGCGCCAGCAGGGAAGGACAGGAGGTTGGAGAGCAGTACTTC.

This chain uses TRBV20-1 with TRBJ2-1; perhaps TRBD1 as D (6 bases). The V and J ends lost 2 bases and 9 bases respectively, with 8 bases between them. CDR3 length: 11 amino acids. Per germline, CDR1 DFQATT and CDR2 SNEGSKA (reference sequence). CDR3 region: CSARQGGEQFF. In DNA form, the CDR3 reads TGCAGTGCTAGACAAGGGGGTGAGCAGTTCTTC.

The chain employs TRBV7-8 and TRBJ1-6, with 9 positions matching TRBD1. The V gene end was trimmed by 6 bases and the J gene end by 10 bases; junction bases not matched to a gene: 13. This CDR3 spans 16 amino acids. Germline CDR1 reads SGHVS; CDR2 reads FQNEAQ. The CDR3 loop is CASRAYGTGSRSPLHF. The CDR3 nucleotides are TGTGCCAGCAGAGCGTACGGGACAGGGTCTCGGTCACCCCTCCACTTT.

The chain carries TRBV6-5 and TRBJ2-1, with 9 bases matching TRBD1. In germline, CDR1 is MNHEY, CDR2 SVGAGI. The trim removed 11 bases at V and 4 bases at J, leaving 12 bases unmatched. The CDR3 spans 15 residues. The CDR3 here is CASSRGDRVYNEQFF. CDR3 sequence (DNA): TGTGCCTCGTCGAGGGGGGACAGGGTTTACAATGAGCAGTTCTTC.

This chain links TRBV19 with TRBJ2-5; D is possibly TRBD2 (6 bases). Germline-derived CDR1 and CDR2 are LNHDA and SQIVND (reference sequence). CDR3 length equals 16 residues. Trimming removed 6 bases from V and 7 bases from J, with 24 bases in between. The CDR3 sequence: CASSSEGPAAGRTQYF. CDR3 nucleotide sequence: TGTGCCAGTAGCTCGGAGGGGCCAGCCGCTGGTCGGACCCAGTACTTC.

DNA of the CDR3: TGTGCCAGCAGCCCCGGACAGGGGGCGGGAGAGACCCAGTACTTC. Translation gives CASSPGQGAGETQYF. The chain recombines TRBV28 with TRBJ2-5; 11 bases are a match to TRBD1. Germline loops: CDR1 MDHEN, CDR2 SYDVKM. This CDR3 region has 15 residues. Germline trimming cut 6 bases from V and 4 bases from J; bases unmatched to any gene: 7.

The rearrangement joins TRBV27 to TRBJ2-5; 13 nucleotides align to TRBD2. CDR1 MNHEY and CDR2 SMNVEV come from the germline V gene (reference sequence). The length of the CDR3 is 16 residues. The J segment lost 2 bases and the V segment lost 2 bases, leaving 2 bases of the junction unmatched. The CDR3: CASSLTGLAGQETQYF. The CDR3 DNA reads TGTGCCAGCAGTTTAACGGGACTAGCGGGACAAGAGACCCAGTACTTC.

V gene TRBV6-9 combines with J gene TRBJ1-2, with 7 bases identical to TRBD1. This CDR3 contains 11 residues. Germline V gives CDR1 MNHGY, CDR2 SVAAGI. Germline trimming cut 9 bases from V and 8 bases from J; bases unmatched to any gene: 6. CDR3 region: CARTGTRGYTF. The CDR3 DNA sequence: TGTGCCAGGACAGGGACGCGCGGCTACACCTTC.

The gene calls are TRBV11-1 and TRBJ2-2; D gene uncertain. V was pared by 0 bases and J by 5 bases, with 10 bases between. The CDR3 covers 15 residues. Germline CDR1 SGHAT, CDR2 FQDESV (reference sequence). CDR3 sequence: CASSLASFGTGELFF. The CDR3 nucleotides read TGTGCCAGCAGCTTAGCAAGTTTCGGGACCGGGGAGCTGTTTTTT.

The rearrangement links TRBV7-2 to TRBJ1-6; TRBD1 agrees at 8 bases. Germline CDR1 SGHTA, CDR2 FQGNSA. V was clipped by 7 bases and J by 7 bases; unmatched bases: 9. CDR3 size: 15 residues. As DNA, the CDR3 is TGTGCCAGCACCAGATATCAGGGGGCGAATTCACCCCTCCACTTT. It translates to CASTRYQGANSPLHF.

This rearrangement joins TRBV11-2 to TRBJ2-3, with TRBD2 as a possible D gene (5 bases). The CDR3 is 14 residues long. Trimming removed 5 bases from V and 0 bases from J, with 9 bases in between. Germline V gene sequence: CDR1 SGHAT, CDR2 FQNNGV. The CDR3 spells CASSAADSTDTQYF. CDR3 nucleotide sequence: TGTGCCAGCAGCGCAGCGGATAGCACAGATACGCAGTATTTT.